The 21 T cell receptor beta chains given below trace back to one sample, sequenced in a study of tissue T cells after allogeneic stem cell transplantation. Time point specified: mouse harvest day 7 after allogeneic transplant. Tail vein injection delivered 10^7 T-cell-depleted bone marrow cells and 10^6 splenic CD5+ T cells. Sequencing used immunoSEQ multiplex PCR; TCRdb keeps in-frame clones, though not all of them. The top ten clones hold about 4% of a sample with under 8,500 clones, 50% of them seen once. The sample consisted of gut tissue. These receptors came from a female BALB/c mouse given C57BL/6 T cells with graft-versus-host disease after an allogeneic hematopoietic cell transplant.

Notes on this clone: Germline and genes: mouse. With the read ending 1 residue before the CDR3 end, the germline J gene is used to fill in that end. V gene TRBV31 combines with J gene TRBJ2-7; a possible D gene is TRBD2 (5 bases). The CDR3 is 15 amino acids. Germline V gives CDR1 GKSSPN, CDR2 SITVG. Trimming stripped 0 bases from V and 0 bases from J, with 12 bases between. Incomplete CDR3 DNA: TGTGCCTGGAGTCTAGAGGTGGGGAGCTCCTATGAACAGTAC. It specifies CAWSLEVGSSYEQY. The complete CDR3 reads CAWSLEVGSSYEQYF.

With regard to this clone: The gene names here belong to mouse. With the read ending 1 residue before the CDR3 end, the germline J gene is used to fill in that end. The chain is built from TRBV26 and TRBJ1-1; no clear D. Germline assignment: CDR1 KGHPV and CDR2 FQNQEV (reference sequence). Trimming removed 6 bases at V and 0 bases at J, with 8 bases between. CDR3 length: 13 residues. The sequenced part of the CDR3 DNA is TGTGCCAGCAGCCATACAGCAAACACAGAAGTCTTC. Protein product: CASSHTANTEVF. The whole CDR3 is CASSHTANTEVFF.

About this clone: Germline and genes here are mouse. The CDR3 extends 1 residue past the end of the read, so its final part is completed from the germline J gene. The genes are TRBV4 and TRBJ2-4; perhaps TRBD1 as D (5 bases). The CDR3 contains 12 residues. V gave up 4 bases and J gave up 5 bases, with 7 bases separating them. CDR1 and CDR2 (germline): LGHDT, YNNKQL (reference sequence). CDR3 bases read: TGTGCCAGCAGCTTTCAGGGAAACACCTTGTAC. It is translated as CASSFQGNTLY. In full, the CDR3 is CASSFQGNTLYF.

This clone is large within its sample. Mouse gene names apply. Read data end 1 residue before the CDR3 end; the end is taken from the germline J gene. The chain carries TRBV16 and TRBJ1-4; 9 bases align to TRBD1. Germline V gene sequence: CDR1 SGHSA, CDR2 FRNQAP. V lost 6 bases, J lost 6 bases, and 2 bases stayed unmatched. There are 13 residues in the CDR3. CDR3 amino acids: CASRGQGHERLFF. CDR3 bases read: TGTGCAAGCAGGGGACAGGGCCACGAAAGATTATTT.

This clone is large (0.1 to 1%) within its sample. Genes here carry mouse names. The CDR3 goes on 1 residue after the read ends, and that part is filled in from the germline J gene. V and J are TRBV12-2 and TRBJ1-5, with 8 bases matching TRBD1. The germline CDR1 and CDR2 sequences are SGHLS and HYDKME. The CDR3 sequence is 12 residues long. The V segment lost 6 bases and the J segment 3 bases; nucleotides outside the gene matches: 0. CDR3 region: CASTGGNQAPLF. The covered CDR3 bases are TGTGCCAGCACAGGGGGCAACCAGGCTCCGCTT.

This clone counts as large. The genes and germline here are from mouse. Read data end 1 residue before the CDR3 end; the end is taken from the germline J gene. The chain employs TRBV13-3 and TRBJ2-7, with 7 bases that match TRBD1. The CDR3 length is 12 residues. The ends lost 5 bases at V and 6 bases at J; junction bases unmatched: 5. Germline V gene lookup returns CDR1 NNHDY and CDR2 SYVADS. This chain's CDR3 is CASSLRGTEQYF. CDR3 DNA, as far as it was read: TGTGCCAGCAGCCTCAGGGGGACTGAACAGTAC.

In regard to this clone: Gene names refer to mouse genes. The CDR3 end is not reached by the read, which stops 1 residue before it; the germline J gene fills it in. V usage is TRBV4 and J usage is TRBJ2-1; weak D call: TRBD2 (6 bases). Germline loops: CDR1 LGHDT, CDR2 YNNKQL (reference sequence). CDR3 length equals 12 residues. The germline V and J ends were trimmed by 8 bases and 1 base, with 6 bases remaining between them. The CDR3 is CASLGNYAEQFF. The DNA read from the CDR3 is TGTGCCAGCCTGGGGAACTATGCTGAGCAGTTC.

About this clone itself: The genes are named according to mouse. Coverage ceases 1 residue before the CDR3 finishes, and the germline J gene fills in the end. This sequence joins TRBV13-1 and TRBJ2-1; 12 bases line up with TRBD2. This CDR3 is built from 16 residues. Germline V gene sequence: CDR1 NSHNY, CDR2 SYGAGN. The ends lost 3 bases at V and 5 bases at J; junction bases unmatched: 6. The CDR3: CASSVGLGGQDAEQFF. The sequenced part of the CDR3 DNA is TGTGCCAGCAGTGTGGGACTGGGGGGACAGGATGCTGAGCAGTTC.

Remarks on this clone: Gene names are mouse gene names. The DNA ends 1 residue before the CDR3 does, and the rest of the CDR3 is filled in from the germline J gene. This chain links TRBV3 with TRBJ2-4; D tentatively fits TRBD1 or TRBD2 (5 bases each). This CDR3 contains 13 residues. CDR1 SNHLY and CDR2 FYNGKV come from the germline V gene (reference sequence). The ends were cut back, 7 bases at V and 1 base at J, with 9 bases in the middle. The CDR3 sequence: CASTQGRQNTLYF. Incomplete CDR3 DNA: TGTGCCAGCACCCAGGGACGTCAAAACACCTTGTAC.

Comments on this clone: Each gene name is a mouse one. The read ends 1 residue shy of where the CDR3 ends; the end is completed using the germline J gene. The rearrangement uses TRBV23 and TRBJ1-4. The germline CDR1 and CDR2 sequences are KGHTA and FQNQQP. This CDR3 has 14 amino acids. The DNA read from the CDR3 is TGCTCCAGCAGTCAGCTAATTTCCAACGAAAGATTATTT. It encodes CSSSQLISNERLF. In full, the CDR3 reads CSSSQLISNERLFF.

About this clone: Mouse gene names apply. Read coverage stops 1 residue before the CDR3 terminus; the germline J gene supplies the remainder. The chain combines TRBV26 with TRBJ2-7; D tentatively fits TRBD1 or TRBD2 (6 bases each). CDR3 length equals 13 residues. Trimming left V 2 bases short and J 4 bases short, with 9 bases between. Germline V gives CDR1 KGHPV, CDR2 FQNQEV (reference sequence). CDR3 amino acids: CASSLRGRYEQYF. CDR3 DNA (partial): TGTGCCAGCAGTCTGCGGGGGCGATATGAACAGTAC.

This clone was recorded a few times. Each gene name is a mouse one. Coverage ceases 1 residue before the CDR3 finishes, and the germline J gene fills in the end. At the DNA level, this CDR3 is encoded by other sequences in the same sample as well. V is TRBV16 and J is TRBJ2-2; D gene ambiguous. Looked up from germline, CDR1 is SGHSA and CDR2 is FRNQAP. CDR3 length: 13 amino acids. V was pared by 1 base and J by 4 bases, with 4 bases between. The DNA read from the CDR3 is TGTGCAAGCAGCTTAGGGGGCACCGGGCAGCTCTAC. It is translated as CASSLGGTGQLY. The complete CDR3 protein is CASSLGGTGQLYF.

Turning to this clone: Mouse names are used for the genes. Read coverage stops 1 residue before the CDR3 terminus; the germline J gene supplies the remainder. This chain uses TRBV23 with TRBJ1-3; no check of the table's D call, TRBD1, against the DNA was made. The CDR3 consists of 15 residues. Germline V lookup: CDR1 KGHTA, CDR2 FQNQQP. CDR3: CSSSQSGTAGNTLYF. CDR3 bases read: TGCTCCAGCAGTCAATCGGGGACAGCTGGAAATACGCTCTAT.

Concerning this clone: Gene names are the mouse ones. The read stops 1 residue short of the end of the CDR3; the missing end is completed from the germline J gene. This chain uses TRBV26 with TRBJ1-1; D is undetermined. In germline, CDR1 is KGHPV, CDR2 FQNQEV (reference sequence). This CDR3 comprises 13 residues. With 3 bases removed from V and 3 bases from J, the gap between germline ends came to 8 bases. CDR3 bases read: TGTGCCAGCAGTCTTCGGGGAGACACAGAAGTCTTC. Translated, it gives CASSLRGDTEVF. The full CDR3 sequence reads CASSLRGDTEVFF.

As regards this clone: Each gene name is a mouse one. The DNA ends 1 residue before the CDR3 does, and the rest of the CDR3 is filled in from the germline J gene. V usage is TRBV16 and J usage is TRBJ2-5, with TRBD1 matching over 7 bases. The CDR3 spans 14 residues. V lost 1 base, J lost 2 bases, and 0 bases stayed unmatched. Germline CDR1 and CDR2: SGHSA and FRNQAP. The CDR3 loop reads CASSLAGGQDTQYF. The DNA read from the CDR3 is TGTGCAAGCAGCTTAGCAGGGGGCCAAGACACCCAGTAC.

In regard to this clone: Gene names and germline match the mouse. The CDR3 bases that were read are TGTGCTAGCAGTTTATCTGGGGGCGACACCGGGCAGCTCTAC. As protein: CASSLSGGDTGQLY. The CDR3 reads in full as CASSLSGGDTGQLYF. The chain is built from TRBV29 and TRBJ2-2, with D perhaps given as TRBD1 or TRBD2 (6 bases each). Read coverage stops 1 residue before the CDR3 terminus; the germline J gene supplies the remainder. The CDR3 sequence is 15 residues long. CDR1 MSHET and CDR2 SYDVDS come from the germline V gene. The V end was cut by 0 bases, the J end by 3 bases, with 8 bases between.

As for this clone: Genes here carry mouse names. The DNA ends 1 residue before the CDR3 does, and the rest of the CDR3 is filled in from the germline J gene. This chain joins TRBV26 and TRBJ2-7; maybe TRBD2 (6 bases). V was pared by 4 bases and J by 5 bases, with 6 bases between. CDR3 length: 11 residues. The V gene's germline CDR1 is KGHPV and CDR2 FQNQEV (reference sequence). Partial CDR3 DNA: TGTGCCAGCAGTCGGGGGGATGAACAGTAC. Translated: CASSRGDEQY. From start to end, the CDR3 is CASSRGDEQYF.

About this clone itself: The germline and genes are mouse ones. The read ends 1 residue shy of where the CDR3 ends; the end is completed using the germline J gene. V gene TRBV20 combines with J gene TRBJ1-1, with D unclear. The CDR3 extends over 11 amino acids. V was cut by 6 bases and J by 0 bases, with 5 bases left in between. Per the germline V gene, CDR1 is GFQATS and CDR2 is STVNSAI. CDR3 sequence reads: CGARANTEVFF. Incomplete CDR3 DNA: TGTGGTGCGAGAGCAAACACAGAAGTCTTC.

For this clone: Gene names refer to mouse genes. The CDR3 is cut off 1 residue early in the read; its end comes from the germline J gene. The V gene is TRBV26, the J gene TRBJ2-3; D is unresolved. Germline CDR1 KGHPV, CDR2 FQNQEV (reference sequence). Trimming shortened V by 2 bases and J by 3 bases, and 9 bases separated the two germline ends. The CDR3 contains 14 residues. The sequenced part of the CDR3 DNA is TGTGCCAGCAGTCTGAACACTAGGGCAGAAACGCTGTAT. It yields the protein CASSLNTRAETLY. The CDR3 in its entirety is CASSLNTRAETLYF.

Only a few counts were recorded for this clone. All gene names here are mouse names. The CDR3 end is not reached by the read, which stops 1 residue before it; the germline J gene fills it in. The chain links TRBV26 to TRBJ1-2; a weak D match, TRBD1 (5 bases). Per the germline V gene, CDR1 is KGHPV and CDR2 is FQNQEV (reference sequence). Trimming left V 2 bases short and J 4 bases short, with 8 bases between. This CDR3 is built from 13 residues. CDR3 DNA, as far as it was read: TGTGCCAGCAGTCTGCAGGGCAGCTCCGACTACACC. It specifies CASSLQGSSDYT. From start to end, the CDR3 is CASSLQGSSDYTF.

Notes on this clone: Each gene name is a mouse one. CDR3 region: CGAVDWGSSYEQYF. CDR3 bases read: TGTGGTGCTGTAGACTGGGGGAGCTCCTATGAACAGTAC. The chain links TRBV20 to TRBJ2-7; TRBD2 aligns across 9 bases. Read data end 1 residue before the CDR3 end; the end is taken from the germline J gene. V gave up 5 bases and J gave up 0 bases; unmatched junction bases: 5. The CDR3 covers 14 residues. Germline assignment: CDR1 GFQATS and CDR2 STVNSAI.